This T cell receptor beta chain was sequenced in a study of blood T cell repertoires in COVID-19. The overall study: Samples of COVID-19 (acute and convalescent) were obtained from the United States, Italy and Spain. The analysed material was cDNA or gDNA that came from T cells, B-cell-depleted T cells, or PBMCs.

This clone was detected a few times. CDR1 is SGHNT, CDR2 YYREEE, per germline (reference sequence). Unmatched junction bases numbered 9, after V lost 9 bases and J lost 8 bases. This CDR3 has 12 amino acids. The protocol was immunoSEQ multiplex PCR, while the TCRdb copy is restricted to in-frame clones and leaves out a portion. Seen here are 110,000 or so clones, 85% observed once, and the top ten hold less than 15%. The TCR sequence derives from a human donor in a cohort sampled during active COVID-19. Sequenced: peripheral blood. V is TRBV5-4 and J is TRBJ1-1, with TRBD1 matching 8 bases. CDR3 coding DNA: TGTGCCACCGATGGACAGGGCGCGGAAGCTTTCTTT. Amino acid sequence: CATDGQGAEAFF.